The source of this T cell receptor beta chain is a study of T cell responses to AZD1222 COVID-19 vaccine. Study information: Analyses pooled second doses at about 4 or about 12 weeks.

This clone appeared once. Its target is unknown. Study-level results: In a largely white British group with more females than males, clonal diversity was possibly underestimated. Repertoire collection took place solely once the T cell response had peaked.

Profiled with immunoSEQ multiplex PCR; TCRdb holds only in-frame clones, not every one. The sample lists about 140,000 clones; 92% were seen once. CDR3 length equals 18 residues. Germline V gene sequence: CDR1 SEHNR, CDR2 FQNEAQ (reference sequence). V was pared by 5 bases and J by 0 bases, with 8 bases of the junction left unmatched. This rearrangement joins TRBV7-9 to TRBJ2-2; 11 bases are shared with TRBD2. The sequence came from an adult in good health. Sample: peripheral blood, taken on day 0 of AZD1222 vaccination. The CDR3 reads CASSPQPGLAANTGELFF. CDR3 sequence (DNA): TGTGCCAGCAGCCCACAGCCGGGACTAGCGGCGAACACCGGGGAGCTGTTTTTT.